The present TCR beta chain was sequenced within a study of shared clonotypes between healthy human individuals. Libraries were prepared by immunoSEQ multiplex PCR; TCRdb keeps only in-frame clonotypes and omits some of them. The table has roughly 480,000 clones, 70% to 80% seen once; the top ten hold approximately 12%. Looked up from germline, CDR1 is MDHEN and CDR2 is SYDVKM. The germline V and J ends were trimmed by 1 base and 0 bases, with 10 bases remaining between them. The CDR3 covers 16 residues. The source material was PBMCs. The V gene is TRBV28, the J gene TRBJ2-1; tentative D call: TRBD1 (5 bases). The clonotype was recovered from a woman in her 40s in good health. Some clones in this sample may be carry-over from other donors' samples. CDR3 protein: CASSLSAGNSYNEQFF. CDR3 DNA: TGTGCCAGCAGTTTATCAGCAGGGAACTCCTACAATGAGCAGTTCTTC.